This T cell receptor beta chain was found in a study of blood T cell repertoires in COVID-19. About the study: The study drew acute and convalescent COVID-19 samples from the United States, Italy and Spain. Nucleic acid was either cDNA or gDNA, and it came from T cells, B-cell-depleted T cells, or PBMCs.

Here immunoSEQ multiplex PCR was the method, and the copy in TCRdb shows in-frame clones only, minus some. The sample includes approximately 280,000 clones, over 75% of them seen just once. J gave up 3 bases and V 6 bases, and 3 bases lay outside the gene matches. Germline CDR1 and CDR2: SGHTA and FQGNSA. The CDR3 is made up of 13 amino acids. The sequence derives from a man aged 50 to 59 with active or convalescent COVID-19. Sequencing used peripheral blood. The chain links TRBV7-2 to TRBJ2-7; 9 nucleotides agree with TRBD1. The CDR3 DNA sequence: TGTGCCAGCAGTGGACAGGGGATCTACGAGCAGTACTTC. Translation gives CASSGQGIYEQYF. Supplemented by reference TRBV7-2 and TRBJ2-7, the full variable domain reads GAGVSQSPSNKVTEKGKDVELRCDPISGHTALYWYRQSLGQGLEFLIYFQGNSAPDKSGLPSDRFSAERTGGSVSTLTIQRTQQEDSAVYLCASSGQGIYEQYFGPGTRLTVT.